The TCR beta chain described here comes from a study of Tregs in tolerant kidney transplant recipients. Turning to the study itself: Related graft donors supplied nonmyeloablative bone marrow transplants, and mixed chimerism was transient. Study-wide results and limits: Findings come from small patient numbers and require larger validation.

From germline, CDR1 is MNHEY and CDR2 SVGAGI. The V gene lost 2 bases and the J gene lost 3 bases, with 14 bases spanning the gap. This CDR3 is built from 15 residues. A note on this clone: No antigen is known for it.

Unstimulated Tregs (CD4+CD25+CD127-) and CD4+CD25- non-Tregs were sorted from PBMCs. Method: immunoSEQ multiplex PCR; TCRdb's copy keeps in-frame clones and lacks some. The sample lists around 78,000 clones; approximately 90% were seen once. The clonotype was recovered from a human donor who received a combined kidney and bone marrow transplant. The source material was Tregs from blood, sampled before the transplant. This chain uses TRBV6-5 with TRBJ2-7; D tentatively fits TRBD1 or TRBD2 (5 bases each). The CDR3 region has the DNA TGTGCCAGCAGTTACGCCCCGGGACCCGACTACGAGCAGTACTTC. Translated: CASSYAPGPDYEQYF.